Below are 24 T cell receptor beta chains sequenced from a single sample in a study of post-analysis software for immune sequencing data. Points from the study as a whole: There were five or six TRBV segments more frequent in patients than controls, and TRBV5-6, TRBV5-1 and TRBV20-1 were among them.

cDNA libraries of TCR beta carried unique molecular identifiers. TCRdb recomputed calls from the PCR reads with MiXCR, one row per CDR3 protein. This table has hundreds of thousands of distinct CDR3 sequences, approximately 53% appearing once. These TCRs are of unknown antigen specificity. The specimen sequenced was blood. The receptors stem from a girl under 18 with multiple sclerosis.

The chain has TRBV15 and TRBJ2-3, with TRBD2 matching over 10 bases. There are 16 residues in the CDR3. CDR1 is LNHNV, CDR2 YYDKDF, per germline (reference sequence). Trimming took 2 bases from V and 7 from J; bases not matched to a gene: 9. CDR3 bases: TGTGCCACCAGCAGATCTAGCGGGAGTTTAATAAATACGCAGTATTTT. Translating gives CATSRSSGSLINTQYF.

This sequence joins TRBV6-5 and TRBJ2-3; a weak D match, TRBD1 (5 bases). V was pared by 2 bases and J by 10 bases, with 13 bases between. The CDR3 spans 13 residues. Germline CDR1 and CDR2: MNHEY and SVGAGI. The CDR3 DNA is TGTGCCAGCAGTTACGGTGAGACAGTTGCGCAGTATTTT. Its protein is CASSYGETVAQYF.

The table lists this clonotype with a count of one. The rearrangement uses TRBV7-9 and TRBJ1-4; tentative D call: TRBD1 (5 bases). Germline loops: CDR1 SEHNR, CDR2 FQNEAQ (reference sequence). Trimming left V 5 bases short and J 12 bases short, with 10 bases between. This CDR3 is built from 11 residues. The CDR3 loop reads CASSPGRELFF. CDR3 DNA: TGTGCCAGCAGCCCGGGGCGCGAACTGTTTTTT.

The rearrangement uses TRBV7-2 and TRBJ2-3, with 10 bases aligning to TRBD2. Looked up from germline, CDR1 is SGHTA and CDR2 is FQGNSA. V lost 5 bases and J lost 4; bases outside the gene matches: 3. CDR3 length: 14 residues. The CDR3 loop is CASSLGLAPDTQYF. The CDR3 DNA sequence: TGTGCCAGCAGCCTGGGACTAGCGCCAGATACGCAGTATTTT. The full variable domain, its missing parts supplied by reference TRBV7-2 and TRBJ2-3, is GAGVSQSPSNKVTEKGKDVELRCDPISGHTALYWYRQSLGQGLEFLIYFQGNSAPDKSGLPSDRFSAERTGGSVSTLTIQRTQQEDSAVYLCASSLGLAPDTQYFGPGTRLTVL.

This clonotype was observed a handful of times. The chain carries TRBV20-1 and TRBJ2-1, with TRBD2 identical over 12 bases. This CDR3 is built from 13 residues. Trimming took 5 bases from V and 12 from J; bases not matched to a gene: 8. The germline CDR1 and CDR2 sequences are DFQATT and SNEGSKA (reference sequence). CDR3 nucleotides: TGCAGTGCTCGCCGGACTAGCGGGACGTGGCAGTTCTTC. Its translation is CSARRTSGTWQFF.

The rearrangement uses TRBV5-1 and TRBJ2-5; TRBD2 matches 11 bases. The end of the DNA aligns better with TRBJ2-7, so the J call may be wrong. The length of the CDR3 is 15 residues. Germline V gene lookup returns CDR1 SGHRS and CDR2 YFSETQ. DNA of the CDR3: TGCGCCAGCAGCCTAAGGGGACTAGCGGACTACGAGCAGTACTTC. Translating it yields CASSLRGLADYEQYF.

This clonotype occurred a few times. The rearrangement joins TRBV20-1 to TRBJ1-2; possible D gene TRBD1, 6 bases. The CDR3 is made up of 13 amino acids. Germline V gene lookup returns CDR1 DFQATT and CDR2 SNEGSKA (reference sequence). Deletions cut 8 bases from V and 3 bases from J, with 16 bases between. In DNA, the CDR3 is TGCAGTTCTCTCCACCGGGGGCACTATGGCTACACCTTC. Protein sequence: CSSLHRGHYGYTF.

The chain combines TRBV20-1 with TRBJ1-1, with 12 bases fitting TRBD1. Looked up from germline, CDR1 is DFQATT and CDR2 is SNEGSKA (reference sequence). The CDR3 has 14 residues. V shed 5 bases, J shed 7 bases, and the junction held 8 bases outside the gene matches. The CDR3 sequence is CSAPGTGGRSEAFF. For the CDR3, the DNA is TGCAGTGCTCCCGGGACAGGGGGCCGGAGTGAAGCTTTCTTT.

The V call is TRBV7-2, the J call TRBJ2-7; D may be TRBD1 (7 bases). The better agreement between TRBJ2-5 and the DNA end casts doubt on the J call. The CDR3 consists of 15 residues. The germline V gene has CDR1 SGHTA and CDR2 FQGNSA. DNA for the CDR3: TGTGCCAGCAGCCCATTTGGACAGGCGGGGGAGACCCAGTACTTC. It specifies CASSPFGQAGETQYF.

The CDR3 protein is CASRRTDFNSPLHF. The CDR3 DNA sequence: TGTGCCAGCAGAAGGACGGACTTTAATTCACCCCTCCACTTT. The chain has TRBV12-3 or TRBV12-4 and TRBJ1-6; D is unresolved. CDR3 length: 14 amino acids. V shed 6 bases and J shed 6 bases, with 12 bases lying between them.

V and J are TRBV15 and TRBJ2-7; 11 positions agree with TRBD1. V gave up 1 base and J gave up 6 bases; unmatched junction bases: 11. Germline CDR1 is LNHNV and CDR2 is YYDKDF (reference sequence). This CDR3 is built from 17 residues. The CDR3 sequence is CATSRGEDRGLKSEQYF. DNA for the CDR3: TGTGCCACCAGCAGAGGGGAGGACAGGGGGCTTAAATCCGAGCAGTACTTC.

V usage is TRBV10-3 and J usage is TRBJ2-3; D is perhaps TRBD2 (6 bases). V was cut by 11 bases and J by 2 bases, with 14 bases left in between. Germline V CDR1 and CDR2: ENHRY, SYGVKD. CDR3 size: 13 residues. CDR3 amino acids: CAAVRGNTDTQYF. The CDR3 DNA sequence: TGTGCCGCCGTCCGGGGGAACACAGATACGCAGTATTTT.

This chain links TRBV20-1 with TRBJ2-1; TRBD2 might be the D (5 bases). This CDR3 is 14 amino acids long. The germline CDR1 and CDR2 sequences are DFQATT and SNEGSKA (reference sequence). With 6 bases removed from V and 0 bases from J, the gap between germline ends came to 12 bases. The CDR3, as DNA: TGCAGTGCCCTCCGGGATAACTCCTACAATGAGCAGTTCTTC. Translating gives CSALRDNSYNEQFF.

CDR3 loop: CASRRIAYSTDTQYF. The CDR3 region has the DNA TGTGCCAGCAGAAGAATAGCGTACTCCACAGATACGCAGTATTTT. The chain links TRBV6-1 to TRBJ2-3; weak D call: TRBD2 (5 bases). The germline V and J ends were trimmed by 6 bases and 2 bases, with 15 bases remaining between them. Germline-derived CDR1 and CDR2 are MNHNS and SASEGT. CDR3 length: 15 residues.

The rearrangement joins TRBV4-1 to TRBJ2-7; D gene unclear. Trimming stripped 6 bases from V and 1 base from J, with 19 bases between. The CDR3 has 16 residues. Per germline, CDR1 MGHRA and CDR2 YSYEKL. CDR3 DNA: TGCGCCAGCAGAGGCCGCCGGCAGCCCGAGTCCTACGAGCAGTACTTC. Residues: CASRGRRQPESYEQYF.

CDR3 loop: CASSLAGAEFYEQYF. The CDR3 nucleotides are TGCGCCAGCAGCTTGGCGGGTGCCGAATTCTACGAGCAGTACTTC. This chain connects TRBV5-1 to TRBJ2-7; D is unresolved. CDR1 is SGHRS and CDR2 is YFSETQ in the germline V gene. V lost 0 bases and J lost 3, with 13 bases in between. This CDR3 comprises 15 residues.

The chain carries TRBV12-3 or TRBV12-4 and TRBJ2-1; possibly TRBD2 for D (5 bases). Trimming took off 2 bases at V and 6 bases at J, with 17 bases between the two ends. The CDR3 has 16 residues. In DNA form, the CDR3 reads TGTGCCAGCAGTTTATCGGGGAGAAATGAGGGCAATGAGCAGTTCTTC. It yields the protein CASSLSGRNEGNEQFF.

This clonotype was recorded only once. The V call is TRBV5-1, the J call TRBJ2-5; 7 bases are a match to TRBD1. The CDR3 totals 16 residues. The germline CDR1 and CDR2 sequences are SGHRS and YFSETQ. V lost 0 bases, J lost 2 bases, and 7 bases stayed unmatched. The CDR3 spells CASSLDPTGSQETQYF. CDR3 coding DNA: TGCGCCAGCAGCTTGGATCCGACAGGGAGTCAAGAGACCCAGTACTTC.

J is TRBJ2-4 and V is TRBV4-1; D is tentatively TRBD1 or TRBD2 (5 bases each). CDR1 and CDR2 from the germline V gene are MGHRA and YSYEKL. The CDR3 sequence is 15 residues long. V was clipped by 4 bases and J by 3 bases, with 13 bases between them. In nucleotides, the CDR3 is TGCGCCAGCAGCCTGGGGACGGCTAGCAAAAACATTCAGTACTTC. This translates into CASSLGTASKNIQYF.

The chain uses TRBV20-1 and TRBJ1-1, with no clear D. This CDR3 is built from 14 residues. CDR1 and CDR2 (germline): DFQATT, SNEGSKA (reference sequence). Trimming cost V 6 bases and J 0 bases, with 14 bases left between them. CDR3 region: CSADPRILNTEAFF. The CDR3 DNA is TGCAGTGCCGACCCGAGGATCCTGAACACTGAAGCTTTCTTT.

As for this clonotype: The junction departs from the called germline gene at one end, perhaps through a read error. The V gene is TRBV20-1, the J gene TRBJ1-5, with D unclear. Germline loops: CDR1 DFQATT, CDR2 SNEGSKA (reference sequence). The CDR3 length is 15 residues. The CDR3, as DNA: TGTAGTGCTAGCTTCCTTACCCGCGCCGACCAGCCCCAGCATTTT. Its protein is CSASFLTRADQPQHF.

The chain employs TRBV6-1 and TRBJ1-2, with no clear D. Germline-derived CDR1 and CDR2 are MNHNS and SASEGT. Trimming pared 7 bases from V and 8 bases from J, leaving 11 bases between. This CDR3 spans 11 amino acids. This CDR3 is CASTDLGGYTF. The CDR3 DNA sequence: TGTGCCAGCACCGATCTAGGAGGCTACACCTTC.

This clonotype was counted a single time. V is TRBV5-1 and J is TRBJ2-1; 8 bases map to TRBD2. The V gene end was trimmed by 5 bases and the J gene end by 7 bases; junction bases not matched to a gene: 11. The CDR3 has 15 amino acids. Germline CDR1 is SGHRS and CDR2 is YFSETQ. The CDR3 sequence: CASRPDSGNGNEQFF. The DNA for the CDR3 is TGCGCCAGCAGACCCGATAGCGGGAATGGAAATGAGCAGTTCTTC.

The gene calls are TRBV29-1 and TRBJ2-7, with D possibly matching TRBD1 (6 bases). The CDR3 length is 11 residues. In germline, CDR1 is SQVTM, CDR2 ANQGSEA. Trimming left V 6 bases short and J 4 bases short, with 10 bases between. CDR3 loop: CSVVDSYEQYF. The CDR3 DNA follows: TGCAGCGTCGTGGACAGTTACGAGCAGTACTTC.